The 8 T cell receptor beta chains reported below all come from one sample, sequenced in a study of cytomegalovirus exposure and HLA in healthy donors. The PCR employed 60 Vbeta primers together with 13 Jbeta primers. Here immunoSEQ multiplex PCR was the method, and the copy in TCRdb shows in-frame clones only, minus some. The sample lists under 150,000 clones; 82% were seen once. Sequenced input: PBMCs. Receptor source: a boy aged 10-17 years in good health and CMV-seronegative.

J is TRBJ2-5 and V is TRBV5-8; TRBD1 is a possible D gene (6 bases). CDR3 length: 15 amino acids. Germline loops: CDR1 SGHTS, CDR2 YDEGEE. Trimming removed 0 bases at V and 4 bases at J, with 13 bases between. CDR3 protein: CASSLGGRGRETQYF. CDR3 sequence (DNA): TGTGCCAGCAGCTTGGGGGGCAGGGGAAGAGAGACCCAGTACTTC. Variable domain in full (rest from reference TRBV5-8 and TRBJ2-5): EAGVTQSPTHLIKTRGQQATLRCSPISGHTSVYWYQQALGLGLQFLLWYDEGEERNRGNFPPRFSGRQFPNYSSELNVNALELEDSALYLCASSLGGRGRETQYFGPGTRLLVL.

The chain uses TRBV5-1 and TRBJ2-3, with a tentative D call TRBD1 (5 bases). Deletions cut 0 bases from V and 0 bases from J, with 5 bases between. The CDR3 is 14 amino acids. Germline CDR1 SGHRS, CDR2 YFSETQ. The DNA for the CDR3 is TGCGCCAGCAGCTTGGGACAGAGCACAGATACGCAGTATTTT. Residues: CASSLGQSTDTQYF.

In this sample, this clone turned up a few times. The V call is TRBV5-6, the J call TRBJ1-4; no definite D call. CDR1 and CDR2 from the germline V gene are SGHDT and YYEEEE. V lost 3 bases to trimming and J lost 4 bases, with 13 bases between them. The CDR3 loop spans 15 amino acids. The chain's CDR3 is CASSSLRVLNEKLFF. DNA for the CDR3: TGTGCCAGCAGCTCCCTTCGAGTACTTAATGAAAAACTGTTTTTT.

V gene TRBV4-3 combines with J gene TRBJ2-7; a weak D match, TRBD1 (5 bases). The CDR3 is made up of 14 amino acids. V was pared by 1 base and J by 4 bases, with 11 bases between. CDR1 and CDR2 from the germline V gene are LGHNA and YSLEER. This CDR3 is CASSQVRGSYEQYF. The DNA of the CDR3 is TGCGCCAGCAGCCAAGTAAGGGGTTCGTACGAGCAGTACTTC.

The V and J genes are TRBV13 and TRBJ2-2; D possibly corresponds to TRBD2 (5 bases). Germline CDR1 PRHDT, CDR2 FYEKMQ (reference sequence). There are 16 residues in the CDR3. Trimming removed 1 base at V and 1 base at J, with 10 bases between. The CDR3 loop is CASSLANSGNTGELFF. For the CDR3, the DNA is TGTGCCAGCAGCTTAGCAAACAGCGGGAACACCGGGGAGCTGTTTTTT.

This clone has just one count. The chain joins TRBV9 to TRBJ1-1, with D hard to call. Germline V gene sequence: CDR1 SGDLS, CDR2 YYNGEE. This CDR3 contains 14 residues. Deletions cut 3 bases from V and 1 base from J, with 10 bases between. This CDR3 reads CASSAGIGNTEAFF. The CDR3 bases are TGTGCCAGCAGCGCGGGGATCGGGAACACTGAAGCTTTCTTT.

V gene TRBV2 combines with J gene TRBJ2-1; TRBD1 matches at 10 bases. CDR1 is SNHLY, CDR2 FYNNEI, per germline. This CDR3 has 14 residues. Trimming at V came to 3 bases and at J to 15 bases, leaving 11 bases not matched to a gene. CDR3 in DNA: TGTGCCAGCAGTGAGCCGACAGGGGGCCGGGTTTTGTTCTTC. Translating it yields CASSEPTGGRVLFF. The full variable domain, rest sourced from reference TRBV2 and TRBJ2-1, is EPEVTQTPSHQVTQMGQEVILRCVPISNHLYFYWYRQILGQKVEFLVSFYNNEISEKSEIFDDQFSVERPDGSNFTLKIRSTKLEDSAMYFCASSEPTGGRVLFFGPGTRLTVL.

The chain joins TRBV6-1 to TRBJ1-1; TRBD1 matches 8 bases. V shed 6 bases, J shed 1 base, and the junction held 4 bases outside the gene matches. Germline V lookup: CDR1 MNHNS, CDR2 SASEGT. The CDR3 totals 14 residues. CDR3 in amino acids: CASRRTGKNTEAFF. CDR3 nucleotides: TGTGCCAGCAGACGGACAGGGAAGAACACTGAAGCTTTCTTT.